Each of the 17 T cell receptor beta chains below was sequenced from the same sample in a study of blood T cells in healthy people across ages (dated by TCRdb to 2015 to 2017). The library was made by 5' RACE. Sequencing instrument: Illumina HiSeq 2500. A second PCR of about 7 to 12 cycles was performed with a sample-barcoded 5' primer and a J-beta primer mix. Starting from the raw public reads, TCRdb applied fastp trimming at Q25, assembled clones with MiXCR and retained in-frame beta chains. Every CDR3 protein is listed once, alongside the most common genes and DNA of its rows. Recorded for this sample are roughly 500,000 distinct CDR3 sequences; approximately 30% of them occurred a single time. The leading ten clones occupy about 18% of the sample. Input material: blood. The receptors originated from an older woman in good health.

This clonotype was detected a few times. The V call is TRBV6-1, the J call TRBJ2-1; D ambiguous. Germline V gene lookup returns CDR1 MNHNS and CDR2 SASEGT. This CDR3 region has 14 residues. The V gene lost 2 bases and the J gene lost 5 bases, with 10 bases spanning the gap. The CDR3 is CASSEQIGNNEQFF. CDR3 in DNA: TGTGCCAGCAGTGAACAAATAGGGAACAATGAGCAGTTCTTC.

In the case of this clonotype: A read error may produce the germline difference seen at one junction end. This rearrangement joins TRBV12-3 or TRBV12-4 to TRBJ2-5; D ambiguous. The CDR3 has 12 residues. CDR3 in DNA: TGTGCCAGCAGTTTTGAAAAAGAGATCCAGTACTTC. Translating gives CASSFEKEIQYF.

The J gene is TRBJ2-1, the V gene TRBV20-1; tentatively, D is TRBD2 (5 bases). This CDR3 contains 14 residues. Germline lookup yields CDR1 DFQATT and CDR2 SNEGSKA (reference sequence). V was cut by 6 bases and J by 3 bases, with 15 bases left in between. CDR3 sequence: CSARGSSLYNEQFF. In DNA form, the CDR3 reads TGCAGTGCCCGAGGGTCTAGCCTCTACAATGAGCAGTTCTTC.

This clonotype is medium-sized in the sample. CDR3 sequence: CASSLTYSTGELFF. The CDR3 nucleotides read TGTGCCAGCAGTTTAACTTATTCTACCGGGGAGCTGTTTTTT. The chain combines TRBV6-2 or TRBV6-3 with TRBJ2-2; D gene ambiguous. The CDR3 has 14 residues. The V end was cut by 4 bases, the J end by 5 bases, with 11 bases between. Germline lookup yields CDR1 MNHEY and CDR2 SVGEGT.

The J gene is TRBJ1-5, the V gene TRBV7-2, with TRBD1 matching 7 bases. J was trimmed by 4 bases and V by 6 bases; bases with no gene match: 6. The CDR3 extends over 14 amino acids. Looked up from germline, CDR1 is SGHTA and CDR2 is FQGNSA. DNA of the CDR3: TGTGCCAGCAGTCATCGGGACAGAAATCAGCCCCAGCATTTT. It yields the protein CASSHRDRNQPQHF.

The chain has TRBV7-2 and TRBJ2-7, with 7 positions matching TRBD2. Per the germline V gene, CDR1 is SGHTA and CDR2 is FQGNSA. V was pared by 5 bases and J by 6 bases, with 7 bases of the junction left unmatched. The CDR3 runs 13 residues. The CDR3 loop reads CASSQPGLSEQYF. In nucleotides, the CDR3 is TGTGCCAGCAGCCAACCGGGACTAAGCGAGCAGTACTTC.

This rearrangement joins TRBV5-1 to TRBJ2-5; D is uncertain. Germline V lookup: CDR1 SGHRS, CDR2 YFSETQ. The V gene lost 3 bases and the J gene lost 5 bases, with 11 bases spanning the gap. This CDR3 has 13 amino acids. In nucleotides, the CDR3 is TGCGCCAGCAGCTCCGCCCTAGAGGAGACCCAGTACTTC. Translating gives CASSSALEETQYF. The whole variable domain, remainder taken from reference TRBV5-1 and TRBJ2-5, is KAGVTQTPRYLIKTRGQQVTLSCSPISGHRSVSWYQQTPGQGLQFLFEYFSETQRNKGNFPGRFSGRQFSNSRSEMNVSTLELGDSALYLCASSSALEETQYFGPGTRLLVL.

This clonotype appeared a single time. This rearrangement joins TRBV12-3 or TRBV12-4 to TRBJ2-3, with 11 bases fitting TRBD1. This CDR3 contains 18 residues. Trimming removed 6 bases from V and 0 bases from J; junction bases left unmatched: 11. The CDR3, as DNA: TGTGCCAGCAGGGGACAGGGGGGACATTTTTCTAGCACAGATACGCAGTATTTT. Translating gives CASRGQGGHFSSTDTQYF.

The sample holds a few counts of this clonotype. The chain employs TRBV7-2 and TRBJ2-5; 10 bases map to TRBD2. CDR1 is SGHTA and CDR2 is FQGNSA in the germline V gene. There are 18 residues in the CDR3. The V gene end was trimmed by 2 bases and the J gene end by 7 bases; junction bases not matched to a gene: 16. CDR3 protein: CASSLRVSGGSSVRTQYF. CDR3 DNA: TGTGCCAGCAGCTTAAGGGTTAGCGGGGGGAGTTCCGTGAGGACCCAGTACTTC. Supplemented by reference TRBV7-2 and TRBJ2-5, the full variable domain reads GAGVSQSPSNKVTEKGKDVELRCDPISGHTALYWYRQSLGQGLEFLIYFQGNSAPDKSGLPSDRFSAERTGGSVSTLTIQRTQQEDSAVYLCASSLRVSGGSSVRTQYFGPGTRLLVL.

This clonotype appeared a few times. The chain combines TRBV5-5 with TRBJ2-7; no definite D call. Per germline, CDR1 SGHKS and CDR2 YYEKEE (reference sequence). This CDR3 comprises 15 residues. With 0 bases removed from V and 0 bases from J, the gap between germline ends came to 10 bases. The CDR3 protein is CASSLVARSSYEQYF. CDR3 coding DNA: TGTGCCAGCAGCTTGGTGGCCCGGAGCTCCTACGAGCAGTACTTC.

The chain carries TRBV12-3 or TRBV12-4 and TRBJ1-2; 7 bases agree with TRBD1. The CDR3 loop spans 15 amino acids. The trim removed 5 bases at V and 3 bases at J, leaving 9 bases unmatched. This chain's CDR3 is CASSDAGQAHYGYTF. The CDR3 DNA reads as TGTGCCAGCAGTGACGCCGGACAGGCCCACTATGGCTACACCTTC.

The rearrangement uses TRBV6-5 and TRBJ2-2, with D perhaps being TRBD1 or TRBD2 (5 bases each). This CDR3 contains 15 residues. The V and J ends lost 6 bases and 3 bases respectively, with 14 bases between them. Germline CDR1 reads MNHEY; CDR2 reads SVGAGI. The CDR3 nucleotides read TGTGCCAGCAGGCCCTGGGACCTATACACCGGGGAGCTGTTTTTT. Its protein is CASRPWDLYTGELFF.

This sequence joins TRBV12-3 or TRBV12-4 and TRBJ1-5; 10 bases are shared with TRBD1. The J segment lost 4 bases and the V segment lost 11 bases, leaving 5 bases of the junction unmatched. This CDR3 region has 13 residues. The CDR3 spells CASTGGRNQPQHF. As DNA, the CDR3 is TGTGCCTCGACAGGGGGCCGGAATCAGCCCCAGCATTTT.

This clonotype was picked up many times. The chain joins TRBV7-2 to TRBJ1-1; unclear D gene. CDR3 size: 14 residues. V gave up 5 bases and J gave up 1 base, with 11 bases separating them. Germline values: CDR1 SGHTA, CDR2 FQGNSA. The CDR3 DNA is TGTGCCAGCAGCCCCGGCGGCGAGAACACTGAAGCTTTCTTT. It translates to CASSPGGENTEAFF.

The CDR3 sequence: CATSRPGPCGYTF. The CDR3 DNA reads TGTGCCACCAGCAGACCCGGACCTTGTGGCTACACCTTC. The chain combines TRBV15 with TRBJ1-2, with unresolved D. Germline values: CDR1 LNHNV, CDR2 YYDKDF (reference sequence). V lost 2 bases and J 7 bases, leaving 11 bases between the germline ends. The CDR3 length is 13 residues.

This clonotype has only a few counts. This chain links TRBV20-1 with TRBJ2-3; TRBD1 matches at 9 bases. The CDR3 sequence is 14 residues long. The germline gives CDR1 DFQATT, CDR2 SNEGSKA (reference sequence). With V trimmed by 3 bases and J by 5 bases, 6 bases remained unmatched. The CDR3 region is CSARTGGPRDTQYF. For the CDR3, the DNA is TGCAGTGCTAGGACAGGGGGGCCCCGAGATACGCAGTATTTT.

A word on this clonotype: Just one base apart from a much larger clone, this may be a read error. This sequence joins TRBV20-1 and TRBJ2-5; 14 bases are shared with TRBD2. CDR1 is DFQATT and CDR2 is SNEGSKA in the germline V gene (reference sequence). The V segment lost 4 bases and the J segment 2 bases; nucleotides outside the gene matches: 9. The CDR3 length is 17 residues. CDR3 DNA: TGCAGTGCTAAAATACCGGGACTAGCGGGGGTACAAGAGACCCAGTACTTC. Its translation is CSAKIPGLAGVQETQYF.